This is a list of T cell receptor beta chains from one sample in a study of cytomegalovirus exposure and HLA in healthy donors. Sequenced by immunoSEQ multiplex PCR; TCRdb stores in-frame clones only, minus some. The table includes about 190,000 clones, roughly 80% detected once. Sequenced material: PBMCs. The receptor set was obtained from a man aged 35 to 55 in good health and CMV-seropositive. CDR3s include the opening cysteine and the closing phenylalanine or tryptophan. Each record gives: J gene, V gene, D gene, clone size, CDR3 DNA, CDR3 protein. D genes are given only for firm matches. Rows give clone size only sometimes, using once, few, many, or a class for an expanded clone.

J gene: TRBJ2-1; V gene: TRBV4-3; D gene: TRBD1; clone size: -; CDR3 DNA: TGCGCCAGCAGCCAAGACGGCGAGTGGACAGGGCGTTTCAATGAGCAGTTCTTC; CDR3 protein: CASSQDGEWTGRFNEQFF
J gene: TRBJ2-7; V gene: TRBV27; D gene: -; clone size: -; CDR3 DNA: TGTGCCTCCGCCCAGGGGAGCGAGCAGTACTTC; CDR3 protein: CASAQGSEQYF
J gene: TRBJ2-7; V gene: TRBV7-6; D gene: TRBD1; clone size: -; CDR3 DNA: TGTGCCAGCAGCCGTCCAAGGGGGATGGTCGGCCGGGACAGGGACCCCTACGAGCAGTACTTC; CDR3 protein: CASSRPRGMVGRDRDPYEQYF
J gene: TRBJ2-1; V gene: TRBV15; D gene: -; clone size: -; CDR3 DNA: TGTGCCACCAGCGTAGCAGGGATGGGGCCAAATGAGCAGTTCTTC; CDR3 protein: CATSVAGMGPNEQFF
J gene: TRBJ2-2; V gene: TRBV27; D gene: -; clone size: -; CDR3 DNA: TGTGCCAGCAGTTTTCGGACTACCGACGGGGAGCTGTTTTTT; CDR3 protein: CASSFRTTDGELFF
J gene: TRBJ2-2; V gene: TRBV27; D gene: -; clone size: -; CDR3 DNA: TGTGCCAGCAGTCGAGAAATCCGGGACTGGGGCCCCGGGGAGCTGTTTTTT; CDR3 protein: CASSREIRDWGPGELFF
J gene: TRBJ2-7; V gene: TRBV6-5; D gene: -; clone size: -; CDR3 DNA: TGTGCCAGCCGGGAAAGGGGGAGCGAGCAGTACTTC; CDR3 protein: CASRERGSEQYF
J gene: TRBJ2-6; V gene: TRBV9; D gene: -; clone size: -; CDR3 DNA: TGTGCCAGCAGCGTCAGCTCTGGGGCCAACGTCCTGACTTTC; CDR3 protein: CASSVSSGANVLTF
J gene: TRBJ1-1; V gene: TRBV10-3; D gene: TRBD1; clone size: -; CDR3 DNA: TGTGCCATCAGACAGGGGGCGGAGGACACTGAAGCTTTCTTT; CDR3 protein: CAIRQGAEDTEAFF
J gene: TRBJ2-2; V gene: TRBV13; D gene: TRBD2; clone size: -; CDR3 DNA: TGTGCCAGCAGCTTAGTCGCTAGCGGGTGGACCGGGGAGCTGTTTTTT; CDR3 protein: CASSLVASGWTGELFF
J gene: TRBJ1-1; V gene: TRBV15; D gene: -; clone size: few; CDR3 DNA: TGTGCCACACGGGGACGGGGGGTAAACACTGAAGCTTTCTTT; CDR3 protein: CATRGRGVNTEAFF
J gene: TRBJ1-1; V gene: TRBV4-3; D gene: -; clone size: -; CDR3 DNA: TGCGCCAGCAGCCAAGATATGGGGGAGGCTGAAGCTTTCTTT; CDR3 protein: CASSQDMGEAEAFF
J gene: TRBJ1-1; V gene: TRBV30; D gene: TRBD1; clone size: -; CDR3 DNA: TGTGCCTTGAACAGGGGGATGTGGACTGAAGCTTTCTTT; CDR3 protein: CALNRGMWTEAFF
J gene: TRBJ1-5; V gene: TRBV2; D gene: -; clone size: -; CDR3 DNA: TGTGCCAGCAAGTTGACAGACGACGGTCAGCCCCAGCATTTT; CDR3 protein: CASKLTDDGQPQHF
J gene: TRBJ1-2; V gene: TRBV18; D gene: -; clone size: -; CDR3 DNA: TGTGCCAGCTCACCGTCAGGGCGTGACTATGGCTACACCTTC; CDR3 protein: CASSPSGRDYGYTF
J gene: TRBJ2-7; V gene: TRBV5-1; D gene: -; clone size: -; CDR3 DNA: TGCGCCAGCAGCTTGGTTAAGGGACAAGGCTACGAGCAGTACTTC; CDR3 protein: CASSLVKGQGYEQYF
J gene: TRBJ2-7; V gene: TRBV6-4; D gene: -; clone size: -; CDR3 DNA: TGTGCCAGCAGTGACGGGAGCGGGGAGCAGTACTTC; CDR3 protein: CASSDGSGEQYF
J gene: TRBJ2-7; V gene: TRBV7-9; D gene: -; clone size: -; CDR3 DNA: TGTGCCAGCAGCTTAGACCAAGGGGCCTCGACCTACGAGCAGTACTTC; CDR3 protein: CASSLDQGASTYEQYF
J gene: TRBJ2-2; V gene: TRBV4-3; D gene: TRBD2; clone size: -; CDR3 DNA: TGCGCCAGCAGCCAAGCGGGACTAGCGGGGCAACCCGGGGAGCTGTTTTTT; CDR3 protein: CASSQAGLAGQPGELFF
J gene: TRBJ1-6; V gene: TRBV4-1; D gene: TRBD1; clone size: -; CDR3 DNA: TGCGCCAGCAGCCGGGTGGGACAGCGGGATTCACCCCTCCACTTT; CDR3 protein: CASSRVGQRDSPLHF
J gene: TRBJ1-2; V gene: TRBV5-4; D gene: -; clone size: -; CDR3 DNA: TGTGCCAGCAGTTCAAACCGGAACTATGGCTACACCTTC; CDR3 protein: CASSSNRNYGYTF
J gene: TRBJ1-4; V gene: TRBV19; D gene: -; clone size: -; CDR3 DNA: TGTGCCAGTAGTACAGGTCCTAATGAAAAACTGTTTTTT; CDR3 protein: CASSTGPNEKLFF
J gene: TRBJ2-4; V gene: TRBV7-8; D gene: -; clone size: -; CDR3 DNA: TGTGCCAGCAGCTTGAGGATCCCGGGACTTCCGAGGACTGGTATAGCCAAAAACATTCAGTACTTC; CDR3 protein: CASSLRIPGLPRTGIAKNIQYF
J gene: TRBJ2-7; V gene: TRBV6-5; D gene: -; clone size: -; CDR3 DNA: TGTGCCAGCAGCCTTGTGGGGTCAGGGGTGTACGAGCAGTACTTC; CDR3 protein: CASSLVGSGVYEQYF
J gene: TRBJ1-1; V gene: TRBV5-1; D gene: -; clone size: -; CDR3 DNA: TGCGCCAGCAGCTTTTGGGGGGACACTGAAGCTTTCTTT; CDR3 protein: CASSFWGDTEAFF
J gene: TRBJ1-2; V gene: TRBV5-1; D gene: -; clone size: -; CDR3 DNA: TGCGCCAGCAGCTTGCTGGACACGAACTATGGCTACACCTTC; CDR3 protein: CASSLLDTNYGYTF
J gene: TRBJ2-7; V gene: TRBV7-2; D gene: TRBD1; clone size: -; CDR3 DNA: TGTGCCAGCAGCTGGACAGGAAAAACCTACGAGCAGTACTTC; CDR3 protein: CASSWTGKTYEQYF
J gene: TRBJ2-5; V gene: TRBV5-1; D gene: -; clone size: -; CDR3 DNA: TGCGCCAGCAGCTTGAGTCCCTCGGGGGAGACCCAGTACTTC; CDR3 protein: CASSLSPSGETQYF
J gene: TRBJ2-1; V gene: TRBV27; D gene: TRBD1; clone size: -; CDR3 DNA: TGTGCCAGCTCCCGGGACAGGGTGACCAGTGAGCAGTTCTTC; CDR3 protein: CASSRDRVTSEQFF
J gene: TRBJ2-6; V gene: TRBV14; D gene: -; clone size: -; CDR3 DNA: TGTGCCAGCAGCTCAAGATACAGATTTTACTCTGGGGCCAACGTCCTGACTTTC; CDR3 protein: CASSSRYRFYSGANVLTF
J gene: TRBJ2-7; V gene: TRBV9; D gene: -; clone size: -; CDR3 DNA: TGTGCCAGCAGCGTAGCTCCAGGGTCCCTCGAGCAGTACTTC; CDR3 protein: CASSVAPGSLEQYF
J gene: TRBJ1-2; V gene: TRBV19; D gene: -; clone size: -; CDR3 DNA: TGTGCCAGTGACACCGCCGGCTATGGCTACACCTTC; CDR3 protein: CASDTAGYGYTF
J gene: TRBJ2-3; V gene: TRBV5-6; D gene: -; clone size: -; CDR3 DNA: TGTGCCAGCAGCTACTCCGGGGGGCCCACAGATACGCAGTATTTT; CDR3 protein: CASSYSGGPTDTQYF
J gene: TRBJ1-1; V gene: TRBV19; D gene: -; clone size: -; CDR3 DNA: TGTGCCAGTACCGAGGACAGTTGGAACACTGAAGCTTTCTTT; CDR3 protein: CASTEDSWNTEAFF